This T cell receptor beta chain was profiled in a study of T-cell memory formation after mild COVID-19. A single record per CDR3 protein comes from TCRdb applying MiXCR to the 5' RACE reads. The table has approximately 300,000 distinct CDR3 sequences, 7.5% to 9.5% seen once. Study observations and caveats: CD4+ clones that contracted lay mainly in CM and EM; CD8+ ones lay in EMRA.

Germline CDR1 is SGHRS and CDR2 is YFSETQ. V dropped 1 base and J dropped 7 bases, with 12 bases sitting between them. This CDR3 spans 14 amino acids. Of note for this clonotype: No antigen is known for it.

The TCR comes from a man between 18 and 35 years old who had mild COVID-19 (a few samples of this study predate the infection). Cell type and time point are not known. The rearrangement joins TRBV5-1 to TRBJ2-1; tentatively, D is TRBD2 (7 bases). The sequencing sample was made of PBMCs or a T cell subset sorted from them (not recorded which). In DNA form, the CDR3 reads TGCGCCAGCAGCTTGAATCGGGGGGCGAATGAGCAGTTCTTC. This sequence encodes CASSLNRGANEQFF.